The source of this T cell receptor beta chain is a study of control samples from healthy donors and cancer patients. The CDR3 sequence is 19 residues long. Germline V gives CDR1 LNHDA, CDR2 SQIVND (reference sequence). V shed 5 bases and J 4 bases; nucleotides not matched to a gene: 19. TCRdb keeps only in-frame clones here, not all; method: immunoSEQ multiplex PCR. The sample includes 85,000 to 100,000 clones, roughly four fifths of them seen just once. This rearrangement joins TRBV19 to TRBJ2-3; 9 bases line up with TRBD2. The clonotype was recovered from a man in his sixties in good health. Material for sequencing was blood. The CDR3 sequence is CASSESQGFSGRRSDTQYF. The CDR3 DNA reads TGTGCCAGTAGTGAATCACAGGGCTTTAGCGGGAGACGCTCAGATACGCAGTATTTT.